The clone carrying this T cell receptor (beta chain) showed up many times. Its matching antigen is unknown. This sample is part of a study of regulatory T cells in long-lasting Graves disease. Points from the study as a whole: The TCR repertoire of persistent Graves' patients was less diverse than that of newly diagnosed ones.

This CDR3 is built from 17 residues. Trimming removed 2 bases at V and 2 bases at J, with 17 bases between. The germline CDR1 and CDR2 sequences are SGHTA and FQGNSA. The time point is: newly diagnosed GD, antithyroid drugs for less than 3 months. Generation of the TCR library employed RNA extracted from PBMCs. Patients were from an endocrinology department in Xi'an, China. With iRepertoire HTBI primers and Arm-PCR of CDR3 regions, TCR beta libraries were built. Each CDR3 protein is one row after TCRdb ran MiXCR on the multiplex PCR reads. This repertoire shows approximately 400,000 distinct CDR3 sequences, about a sixth found once; its top ten account for over 20%.

The sample in question was peripheral blood mononuclear cells (PBMCs), obtained at new diagnosis, from a patient treated with antithyroid drugs. The sequence was obtained from a female donor with Graves disease. This chain uses TRBV7-2 with TRBJ2-3, with D possibly TRBD2 on 6 matching bases. The DNA of the CDR3 is TGTGCCAGCAGCTTATCGGGTAGCGGAGCTGTCACAGATACGCAGTATTTT. Translation gives CASSLSGSGAVTDTQYF. Full variable domain (missing parts from reference TRBV7-2 and TRBJ2-3): GAGVSQSPSNKVTEKGKDVELRCDPISGHTALYWYRQSLGQGLEFLIYFQGNSAPDKSGLPSDRFSAERTGGSVSTLTIQRTQQEDSAVYLCASSLSGSGAVTDTQYFGPGTRLTVL.